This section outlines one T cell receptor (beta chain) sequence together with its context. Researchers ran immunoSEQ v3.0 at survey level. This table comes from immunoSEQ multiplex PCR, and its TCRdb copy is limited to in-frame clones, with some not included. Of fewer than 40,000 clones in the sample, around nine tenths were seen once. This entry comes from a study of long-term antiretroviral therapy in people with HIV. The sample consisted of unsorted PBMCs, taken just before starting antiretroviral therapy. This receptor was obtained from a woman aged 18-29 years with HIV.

CDR3 in amino acids: CASSSRGRNTEAFF. The CDR3 region has the DNA TGCGCCAGCAGCTCCAGGGGGCGGAACACTGAAGCTTTCTTT. V gene TRBV5-1 combines with J gene TRBJ1-1; the match to TRBD1 covers 8 bases. The junction had 2 bases not matched to a gene; V was cut back by 3 bases and J by 1 base. In germline, CDR1 is SGHRS, CDR2 YFSETQ. The CDR3 has 14 amino acids.